This TCR beta chain was captured by sequencing in a study of early T cells in non-severe SARS-CoV-2 infection (dated by TCRdb to the early 2020s). For the wider study: Bulk RNA from unsorted whole blood was used for TCR sequencing, so alpha and beta chains could not be paired. Points the paper makes about the study in general: VDJdb matching was skewed toward anti-spike CD8 responses and likely underestimated virus-specific expansions by missing private and CD4 specificities.

This was a case-control study nested in a cohort of healthcare workers in London, UK, who had nasopharyngeal swab PCR tests and blood samples taken every week. Healthcare workers were recruited between 23 and 31 March 2020, during the week of the UK lockdown, and were followed weekly for up to roughly 15 weeks. This clonotype was seen a handful of times. The antigen this receptor binds is unknown. No base-level quality is on record; no much larger clone is a single base apart. Sequences LNHDA (CDR1) and SQIVND (CDR2) are obtained from the germline V gene (reference sequence). From cysteine to phenylalanine, the CDR3 is 16 amino acids long. The entry retains the CDR3 DNA only, 48 bases that are in frame from base 1. V lost 3 bases and J lost 4 bases; the stretch between them is 16 bases long. The library was generated by 5' RACE. TCRdb records NextSeq 500 as the sequencer. Unique molecular identifiers were attached to individual cDNA molecules in the TCR library protocol so that sequencing error and PCR bias could be corrected. TCR alpha and beta chains were both sequenced, and the abundances of alpha and beta sequences in each sample were closely correlated with each other. Per the authors' processing: Decombinator V4 was used to perform V gene, J gene and CDR3 annotation of TCR sequences. TCRs were defined as expanded if a significant change between any two time points was detected under a Poisson model with p below 0.0001. TCR abundances were normalised to the total number of TCRs sequenced per sample and were expressed as counts per million. MAIT TCRs were defined by TRAV1-2 paired with TRAJ12, TRAJ20 or TRAJ33, and iNKT TCRs by TRAV10 paired with TRAJ18. A search of VDJdb, accessed on 1 November 2021, was run for TCRs annotated to CMV, EBV and SARS-CoV-2, with TCRs annotated for multiple antigens excluded. TCRdb trimmed the raw reads at Q25, called clones with MiXCR and kept productive beta chains. One record per CDR3 amino acid sequence lists the most common genes and DNA. TCRdb, rather than the study authors, made the V and J calls. The sample table holds about 67,000 distinct CDR3 sequences, of which 11% were seen once. The top ten clones comprise 3.5% to 4% of the sample.

The chain joins TRBV19 to TRBJ2-1; a tentative D match to TRBD2 spans 7 bases. This clonotype originated in an adult who was a healthcare worker with PCR-confirmed SARS-CoV-2 infection or an uninfected control (not recorded which). Sequenced material: whole blood. The nucleotide sequence is given as TGTGCCAGTAGTATTGTAATGGCGGGGGCTTACAATGAGCAGTTCTTC. This yields the protein CASSIVMAGAYNEQFF.